This is a list of T cell receptor beta chains from one sample in a study of cytomegalovirus exposure and HLA in healthy donors. Generated by immunoSEQ multiplex PCR, the TCRdb table keeps only in-frame clones and is missing some. The sample has about 160,000 clones, 82% seen once; the top ten hold about 1.6%. Source material: PBMCs. All receptors come from a girl aged 5-17 years in good health and CMV-seropositive. The CDR3 runs from the conserved cysteine through the conserved F or W. D genes are given only for firm matches. The listing skips clone size in some rows; elsewhere it reads once, few, many or a size class.

NA	NA	TRBV7-3	TRBJ2-1	CASSRNGLLNNEQFF	TGTGCCAGCAGCCGGAATGGACTCCTAAACAATGAGCAGTTCTTC
NA	NA	TRBV30	TRBJ1-1	CAWALGNTEAFF	TGTGCCTGGGCCCTCGGGAACACTGAAGCTTTCTTT
TRBD2	NA	TRBV10-2	TRBJ2-1	CASSTGLAGNNEQFF	TGCGCCAGCAGTACGGGACTAGCGGGCAACAATGAGCAGTTCTTC
TRBD1	NA	TRBV5-1	TRBJ1-1	CASSSRTGDTEAFF	TGCGCCAGCAGCTCAAGGACAGGAGACACTGAAGCTTTCTTT
TRBD2	NA	TRBV9	TRBJ2-7	CASSVGAGDYWEQYF	TGTGCCAGCAGCGTAGGGGCCGGGGACTATTGGGAGCAGTACTTC
TRBD1	many	TRBV5-1	TRBJ1-1	CASSPTGQVGGTEAFF	TGCGCCAGCAGCCCAACAGGACAGGTCGGAGGTACTGAAGCTTTCTTT
TRBD2	NA	TRBV7-8	TRBJ2-3	CASSLGLAGRIDTQYF	TGTGCCAGCAGCCTAGGACTAGCGGGCAGAATAGATACGCAGTATTTT
NA	once	TRBV4-3	TRBJ2-5	CASSQDRGSETQYF	TGCGCCAGCAGCCAAGATAGAGGCTCAGAGACCCAGTACTTC
NA	NA	TRBV27	TRBJ2-1	CASRPEPYNEQFF	TGTGCCAGCAGGCCGGAGCCCTACAATGAGCAGTTCTTC
TRBD2	NA	TRBV5-1	TRBJ2-7	CASSPGLAGRSEQYF	TGCGCCAGCAGCCCGGGACTAGCGGGACGGAGCGAGCAGTACTTC
TRBD1	few	TRBV14	TRBJ2-7	CASSKGWGQSYEQYF	TGTGCCAGCAGCAAAGGGTGGGGACAGTCCTACGAGCAGTACTTC
NA	NA	TRBV7-2	TRBJ1-4	CASSLTAAPTNEKLFF	TGTGCCAGCAGCTTAACCGCGGCCCCAACTAATGAAAAACTGTTTTTT
TRBD1	NA	TRBV4-1	TRBJ2-7	CASAPSQGVAYEQYF	TGCGCCAGCGCTCCCTCACAGGGGGTGGCCTACGAGCAGTACTTC
NA	NA	TRBV2	TRBJ2-1	CASSESGAAGEQFF	TGTGCCAGCAGTGAATCTGGGGCCGCCGGTGAGCAGTTCTTC
NA	NA	TRBV7-2	TRBJ1-5	CASSLYGRAGDQPQHF	TGTGCCAGCAGCTTATATGGCAGGGCAGGGGATCAGCCCCAGCATTTT
NA	NA	TRBV29-1	TRBJ1-2	CSVDRVTF	TGCAGCGTCGACCGGGTCACCTTC
TRBD1	NA	TRBV28	TRBJ1-1	CASSLLILQGFTEAFF	TGTGCCAGCAGTTTACTGATTTTACAGGGGTTCACTGAAGCTTTCTTT
TRBD1	few	TRBV5-1	TRBJ1-1	CASSSQPAGQGNTEAFF	TGCGCCAGCAGCTCCCAACCTGCCGGACAGGGCAACACTGAAGCTTTCTTT
NA	NA	TRBV30	TRBJ2-5	CAWSVGPGGQETQYF	TGTGCCTGGAGTGTAGGCCCCGGGGGTCAAGAGACCCAGTACTTC
NA	NA	TRBV28	TRBJ2-2	CASSLSTLSTGELFF	TGTGCCAGCAGTTTATCCACACTATCAACCGGGGAGCTGTTTTTT
NA	NA	TRBV28	TRBJ1-4	CASSSLREPNEKLFF	TGTGCCAGCAGTTCCCTTCGCGAGCCTAATGAAAAACTGTTTTTT
NA	NA	TRBV29-1	TRBJ1-2	CSVEIVRGASGYTF	TGCAGCGTTGAGATCGTGCGGGGGGCAAGTGGCTACACCTTC
TRBD2	NA	TRBV27	TRBJ2-3	CASSFSGGATDTQYF	TGTGCCAGCAGTTTCTCGGGGGGAGCCACAGATACGCAGTATTTT
NA	NA	TRBV19	TRBJ1-1	CASSPHPGGVNTEAFF	TGTGCCAGTAGCCCTCACCCGGGAGGGGTGAACACTGAAGCTTTCTTT
TRBD1	NA	TRBV7-8	TRBJ2-7	CASSPRQGGAAGEQYF	TGTGCCAGCAGCCCCAGACAGGGGGGCGCAGCCGGCGAGCAGTACTTC
NA	NA	TRBV5-1	TRBJ1-1	CASSLRTLNTEAFF	TGCGCCAGTTCCCTACGGACACTAAACACTGAAGCTTTCTTT
TRBD1	NA	TRBV2	TRBJ1-4	CASSTDRGHEKLFF	TGTGCCAGCAGTACGGACAGGGGTCATGAAAAACTGTTTTTT
NA	NA	TRBV5-6	TRBJ1-1	CASSLEVGRGNTEAFF	TGTGCCAGCAGCTTGGAAGTGGGCAGGGGGAACACTGAAGCTTTCTTT
TRBD1	NA	TRBV27	TRBJ1-5	CASRPGTGNNQPQHF	TGTGCCAGCAGGCCCGGGACAGGGAACAATCAGCCCCAGCATTTT
NA	NA	TRBV13	TRBJ1-5	CASSFSGSNQPQHF	TGTGCCAGCAGCTTTAGCGGGAGCAATCAGCCCCAGCATTTT
NA	NA	TRBV28	TRBJ2-3	CASSSGTDTQYF	TGTGCCAGCAGTTCAGGGACAGATACGCAGTATTTT
NA	NA	TRBV21-1	TRBJ1-4	CASSKGRGRPTNEKLFF	TGTGCCAGCAGCAAAGGACGGGGGAGGCCAACTAATGAAAAACTGTTTTTT
TRBD2	NA	TRBV10-3	TRBJ2-3	CAISVQRERPRDTQYF	TGTGCCATCAGCGTTCAGCGGGAACGACCTAGGGATACGCAGTATTTT
TRBD2	NA	TRBV27	TRBJ2-7	CASSLSGTTYEQYF	TGTGCCAGCAGTTTATCTGGGACTACCTACGAGCAGTACTTC
TRBD2	NA	TRBV7-3	TRBJ2-1	CASSRASGGAHEQFF	TGTGCCAGCAGCAGGGCCAGCGGGGGGGCCCATGAGCAGTTCTTC